The clone carrying this T cell receptor beta chain was seen only a few times. Its specificity is unknown. The junction had 9 bases not matched to a gene; V was cut back by 0 bases and J by 3 bases. This CDR3 comprises 17 residues. Looked up from germline, CDR1 is LGHNA and CDR2 is YNFKEQ. The sample comes from a study of post-analysis software for immune sequencing data. Study-wide background: Courses of disease covered relapsing-remitting, secondary progressive and progressive-relapsing multiple sclerosis.

Study observations and caveats: When the samples were clustered directly with F measure, those that had been prepared in the same batch showed strong co-clustering. Multiple sclerosis patients had significantly lower normalized Chao1 diversity than controls. Higher frequency in patients than in controls was seen for roughly five TRBV segments, with TRBV5-6, TRBV5-1 and TRBV20-1 among them.

TCR beta libraries were prepared from cDNA with unique molecular identifiers. Yield was some 500,000 cDNA molecules from 1 to 10 million T cells. TCRdb reanalysed the PCR reads using MiXCR and keeps one entry per CDR3 protein. The sample gives 450,000 to 650,000 distinct CDR3 sequences, 44% of which show up once; over 1.5% is in the top ten. Sequenced sample: blood. This chain connects TRBV4-2 to TRBJ1-2; TRBD1 matches 8 bases. The TCR comes from a girl aged 10 to 17 with multiple sclerosis. The CDR3 DNA is TGTGCCAGCAGCCAAGAGGTTGGGCAGGGGGCCTACTATGGCTACACCTTC. Translated, it gives CASSQEVGQGAYYGYTF.